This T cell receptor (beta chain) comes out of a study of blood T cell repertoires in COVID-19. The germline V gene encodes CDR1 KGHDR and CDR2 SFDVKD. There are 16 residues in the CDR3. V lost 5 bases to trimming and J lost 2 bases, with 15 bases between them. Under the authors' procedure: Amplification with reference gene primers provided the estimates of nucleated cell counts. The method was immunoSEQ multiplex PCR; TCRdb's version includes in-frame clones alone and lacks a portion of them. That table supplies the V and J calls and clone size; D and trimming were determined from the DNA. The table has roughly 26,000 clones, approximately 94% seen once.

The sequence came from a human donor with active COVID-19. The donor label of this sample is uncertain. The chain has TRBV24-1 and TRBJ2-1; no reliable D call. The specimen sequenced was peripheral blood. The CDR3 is CATSGAVGRTYNEQFF. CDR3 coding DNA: TGTGCCACCAGTGGGGCAGTCGGTAGAACCTACAATGAGCAGTTCTTC.